This TCR beta chain was recorded in a study of patients and donors after allogeneic stem cell transplantation. TCRdb recomputed calls from the RT-PCR reads with MiXCR, one row per CDR3 protein. In the table there are approximately 160,000 distinct CDR3 sequences, around 30% of which are singletons. Germline V gene data show CDR1 as MGHRA and CDR2 as YSYEKL. There are 14 residues in the CDR3. V shed 5 bases, J shed 4 bases, and the junction held 7 bases outside the gene matches. Sequenced sample: blood, either unsorted or a sorted T cell fraction (not recorded which). The source of this sequence is a human donor who was either an allogeneic HSCT recipient or a stem cell or donor lymphocyte infusion donor (not recorded which). It is not recorded whose cells these are; they may come from a transplant donor. V gene TRBV4-1 combines with J gene TRBJ1-2; 7 bases fit TRBD1. The CDR3 sequence: CASSFSRGAYGYTF. CDR3 nucleotide sequence: TGCGCCAGCAGCTTCAGCAGGGGGGCCTATGGCTACACCTTC.